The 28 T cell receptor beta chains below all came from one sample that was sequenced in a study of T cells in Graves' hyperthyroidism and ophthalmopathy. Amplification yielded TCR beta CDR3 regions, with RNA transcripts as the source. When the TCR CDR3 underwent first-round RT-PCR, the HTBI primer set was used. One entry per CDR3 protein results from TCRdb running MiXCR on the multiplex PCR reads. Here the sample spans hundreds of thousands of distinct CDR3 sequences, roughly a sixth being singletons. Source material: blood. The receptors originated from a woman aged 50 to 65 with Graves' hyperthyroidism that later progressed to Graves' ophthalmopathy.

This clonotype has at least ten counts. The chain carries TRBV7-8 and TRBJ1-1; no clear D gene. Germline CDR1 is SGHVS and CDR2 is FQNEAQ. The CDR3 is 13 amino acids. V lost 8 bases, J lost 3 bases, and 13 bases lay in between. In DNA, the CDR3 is TGTGCCAGCTGCATTGGCCTAGACACTGAAGCTTTCTTT. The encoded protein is CASCIGLDTEAFF.

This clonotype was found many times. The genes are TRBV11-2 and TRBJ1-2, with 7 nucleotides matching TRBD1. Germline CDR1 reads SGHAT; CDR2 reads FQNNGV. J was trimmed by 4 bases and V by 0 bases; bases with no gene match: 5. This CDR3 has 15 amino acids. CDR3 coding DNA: TGTGCCAGCAGCTTAGATATGGGACAGCCCTATGGCTACACCTTC. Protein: CASSLDMGQPYGYTF. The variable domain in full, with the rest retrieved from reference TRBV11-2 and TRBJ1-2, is EAGVAQSPRYKIIEKRQSVAFWCNPISGHATLYWYQQILGQGPKLLIQFQNNGVVDDSQLPKDRFSAERLKGVDSTLKIQPAKLEDSAVYLCASSLDMGQPYGYTFGSGTRLTVV.

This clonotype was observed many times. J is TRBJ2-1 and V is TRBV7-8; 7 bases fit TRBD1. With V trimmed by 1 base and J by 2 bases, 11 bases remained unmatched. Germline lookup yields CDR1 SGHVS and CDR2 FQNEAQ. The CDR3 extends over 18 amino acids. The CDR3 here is CASSLDLEVGTAYNEQFF. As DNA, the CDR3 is TGTGCCAGCAGCTTAGATCTCGAAGTGGGGACAGCCTACAATGAGCAGTTCTTC.

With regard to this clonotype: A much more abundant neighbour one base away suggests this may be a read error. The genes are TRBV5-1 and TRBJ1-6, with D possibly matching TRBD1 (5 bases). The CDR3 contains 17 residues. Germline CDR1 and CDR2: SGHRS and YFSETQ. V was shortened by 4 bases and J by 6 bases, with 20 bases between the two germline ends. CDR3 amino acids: CASSIPPPQGSNSPLHF. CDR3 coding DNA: TGCGCCAGCAGCATTCCCCCCCCTCAGGGCTCTAATTCACCCCTCCACTTT.

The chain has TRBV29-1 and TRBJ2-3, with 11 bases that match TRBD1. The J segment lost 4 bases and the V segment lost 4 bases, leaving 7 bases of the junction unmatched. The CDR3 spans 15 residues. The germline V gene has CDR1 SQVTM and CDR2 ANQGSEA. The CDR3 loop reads CSVAGGQGASDTQYF. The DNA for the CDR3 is TGCAGCGTTGCGGGCGGACAGGGGGCCTCAGATACGCAGTATTTT.

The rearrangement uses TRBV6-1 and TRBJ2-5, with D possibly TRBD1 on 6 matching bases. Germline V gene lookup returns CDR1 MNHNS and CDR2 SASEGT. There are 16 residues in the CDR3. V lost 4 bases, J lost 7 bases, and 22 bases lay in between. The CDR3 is CASSARNRVGVGTQYF. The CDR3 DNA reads TGTGCCAGCAGTGCGCGGAACAGGGTAGGAGTTGGGACCCAGTACTTC.

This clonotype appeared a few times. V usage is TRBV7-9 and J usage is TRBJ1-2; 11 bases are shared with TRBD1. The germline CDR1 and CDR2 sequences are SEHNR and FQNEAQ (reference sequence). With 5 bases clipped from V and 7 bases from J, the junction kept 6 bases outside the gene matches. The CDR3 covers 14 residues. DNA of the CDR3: TGTGCCAGCAGCCGGGGACAGGGGGTGGTTGGCTACACCTTC. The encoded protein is CASSRGQGVVGYTF.

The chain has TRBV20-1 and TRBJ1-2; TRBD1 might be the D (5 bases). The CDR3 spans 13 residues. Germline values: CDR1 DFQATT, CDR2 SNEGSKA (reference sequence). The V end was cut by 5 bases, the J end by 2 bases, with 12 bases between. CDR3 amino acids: CSAHGGVNYGYTF. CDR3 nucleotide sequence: TGCAGTGCTCACGGAGGGGTGAACTATGGCTACACCTTC.

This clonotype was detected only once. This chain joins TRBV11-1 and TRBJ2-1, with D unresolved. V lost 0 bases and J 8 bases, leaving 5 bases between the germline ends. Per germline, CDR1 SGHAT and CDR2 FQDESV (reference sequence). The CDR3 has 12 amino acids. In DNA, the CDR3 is TGTGCCAGCAGCTTAGCGCGCTATGAGCAGTTCTTC. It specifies CASSLARYEQFF.

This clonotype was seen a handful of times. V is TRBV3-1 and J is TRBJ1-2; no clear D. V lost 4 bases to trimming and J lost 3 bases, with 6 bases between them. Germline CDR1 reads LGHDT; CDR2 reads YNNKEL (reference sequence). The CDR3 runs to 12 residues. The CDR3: CASSRSDYGYTF. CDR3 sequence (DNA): TGTGCCAGCAGCCGATCGGACTATGGCTACACCTTC.

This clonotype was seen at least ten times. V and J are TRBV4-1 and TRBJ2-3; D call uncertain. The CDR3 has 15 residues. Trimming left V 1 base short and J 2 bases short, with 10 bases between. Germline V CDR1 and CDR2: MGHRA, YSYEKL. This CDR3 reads CASSQGTINTDTQYF. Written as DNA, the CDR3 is TGCGCCAGCAGCCAAGGGACCATTAACACAGATACGCAGTATTTT.

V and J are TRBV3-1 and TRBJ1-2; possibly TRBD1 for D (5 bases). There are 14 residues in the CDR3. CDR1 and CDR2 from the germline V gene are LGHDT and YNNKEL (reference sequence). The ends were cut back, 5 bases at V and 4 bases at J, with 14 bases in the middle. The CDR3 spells CASSETQASYGYTF. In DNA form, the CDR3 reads TGTGCCAGCAGCGAGACACAGGCCTCCTATGGCTACACCTTC.

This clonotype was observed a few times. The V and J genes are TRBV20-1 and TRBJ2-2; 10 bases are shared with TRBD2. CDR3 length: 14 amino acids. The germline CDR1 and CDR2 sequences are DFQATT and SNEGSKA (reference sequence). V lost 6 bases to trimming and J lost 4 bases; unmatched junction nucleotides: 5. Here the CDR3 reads CSANSGGLTGELFF. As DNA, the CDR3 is TGCAGTGCAAATAGCGGGGGGCTCACCGGGGAGCTGTTTTTT.

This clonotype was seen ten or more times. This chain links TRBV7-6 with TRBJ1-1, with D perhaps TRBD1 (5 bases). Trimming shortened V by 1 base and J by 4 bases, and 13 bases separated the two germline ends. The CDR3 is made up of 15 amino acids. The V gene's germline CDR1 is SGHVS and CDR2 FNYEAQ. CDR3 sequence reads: CASSLGRGGVTEAFF. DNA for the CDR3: TGTGCCAGCAGCTTAGGGCGGGGAGGGGTCACTGAAGCTTTCTTT. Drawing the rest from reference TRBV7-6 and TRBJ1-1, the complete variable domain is GAGVSQSPRYKVTKRGQDVALRCDPISGHVSLYWYRQALGQGPEFLTYFNYEAQQDKSGLPNDRFSAERPEGSISTLTIQRTEQRDSAMYRCASSLGRGGVTEAFFGQGTRLTVV.

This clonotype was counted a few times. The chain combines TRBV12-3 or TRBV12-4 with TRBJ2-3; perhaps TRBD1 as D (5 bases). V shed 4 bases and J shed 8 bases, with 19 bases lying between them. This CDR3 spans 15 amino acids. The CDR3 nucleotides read TGTGCCAGCAGTTCAAAGGGGCTTACAGGCGGTACGCAGTATTTT. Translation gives CASSSKGLTGGTQYF.

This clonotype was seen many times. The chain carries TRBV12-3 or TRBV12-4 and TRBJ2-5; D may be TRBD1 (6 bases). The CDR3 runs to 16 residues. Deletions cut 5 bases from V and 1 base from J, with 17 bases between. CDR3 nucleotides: TGTGCCAGCAGTCAAATAACTACAGGGTTCCAAGAGACCCAGTACTTC. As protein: CASSQITTGFQETQYF.

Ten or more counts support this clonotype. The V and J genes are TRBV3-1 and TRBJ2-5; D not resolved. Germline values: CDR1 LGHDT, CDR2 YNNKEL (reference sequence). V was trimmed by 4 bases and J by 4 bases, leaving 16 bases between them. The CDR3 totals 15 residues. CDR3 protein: CASSPYSRAGETQYF. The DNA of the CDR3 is TGTGCCAGCAGCCCCTACTCACGGGCCGGAGAGACCCAGTACTTC.

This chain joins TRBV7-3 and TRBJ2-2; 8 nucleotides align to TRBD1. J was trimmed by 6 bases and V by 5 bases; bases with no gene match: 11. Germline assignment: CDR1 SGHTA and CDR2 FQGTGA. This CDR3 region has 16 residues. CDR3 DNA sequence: TGTGCCAGCAGCGCCTCAGGACAGGGCGCCCCCGGGGAGCTGTTTTTT. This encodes CASSASGQGAPGELFF.

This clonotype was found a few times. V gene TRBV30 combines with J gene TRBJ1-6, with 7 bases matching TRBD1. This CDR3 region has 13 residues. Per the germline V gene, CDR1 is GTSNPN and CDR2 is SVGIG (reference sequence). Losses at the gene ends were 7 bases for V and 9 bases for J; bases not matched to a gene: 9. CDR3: CAFGDRVPSPLHF. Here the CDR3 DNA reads TGTGCCTTCGGAGACAGGGTACCTTCACCCCTCCACTTT.

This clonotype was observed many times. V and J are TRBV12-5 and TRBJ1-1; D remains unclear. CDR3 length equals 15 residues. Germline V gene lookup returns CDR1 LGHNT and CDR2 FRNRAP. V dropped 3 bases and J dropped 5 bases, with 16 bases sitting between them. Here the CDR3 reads CASGFFLGSQTEAFF. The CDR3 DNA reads TGTGCTAGTGGTTTTTTCTTGGGGTCACAGACTGAAGCTTTCTTT. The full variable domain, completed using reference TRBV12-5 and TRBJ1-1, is DARVTQTPRHKVTEMGQEVTMRCQPILGHNTVFWYRQTMMQGLELLAYFRNRAPLDDSGMPKDRFSAEMPDATLATLKIQPSEPRDSAVYFCASGFFLGSQTEAFFGQGTRLTVV.

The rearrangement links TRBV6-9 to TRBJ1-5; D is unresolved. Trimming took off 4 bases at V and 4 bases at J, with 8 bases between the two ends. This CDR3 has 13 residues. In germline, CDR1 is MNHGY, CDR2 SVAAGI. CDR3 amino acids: CASSFMENQPQHF. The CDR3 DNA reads TGTGCCAGCAGTTTTATGGAGAATCAGCCCCAGCATTTT.

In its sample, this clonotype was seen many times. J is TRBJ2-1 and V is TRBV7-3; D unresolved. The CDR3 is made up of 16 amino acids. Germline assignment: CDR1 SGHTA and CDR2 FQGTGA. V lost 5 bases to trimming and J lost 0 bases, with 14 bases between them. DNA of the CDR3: TGTGCCAGCAGCCCTTCCCGACCGAGCTCCTACAATGAGCAGTTCTTC. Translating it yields CASSPSRPSSYNEQFF.

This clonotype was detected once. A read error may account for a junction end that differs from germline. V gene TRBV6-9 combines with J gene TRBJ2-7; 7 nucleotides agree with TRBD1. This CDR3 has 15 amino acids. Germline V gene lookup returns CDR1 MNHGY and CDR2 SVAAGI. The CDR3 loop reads CASSYLPGQSCEQYF. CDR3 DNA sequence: TGTGCCAGCAGTTACTTACCGGGACAGTCCTGCGAGCAGTACTTC.

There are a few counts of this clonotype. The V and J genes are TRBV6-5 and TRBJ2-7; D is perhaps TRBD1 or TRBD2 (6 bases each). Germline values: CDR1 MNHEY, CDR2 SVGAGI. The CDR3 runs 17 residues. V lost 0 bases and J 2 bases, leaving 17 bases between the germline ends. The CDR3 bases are TGTGCCAGCAGTTACTCTGCCGGAGGGACAATCCCCTACGAGCAGTACTTC. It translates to CASSYSAGGTIPYEQYF.

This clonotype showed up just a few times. The CDR3 loop is CSAPDRGWNQPQHF. CDR3 nucleotide sequence: TGCAGTGCTCCGGACAGGGGTTGGAATCAGCCCCAGCATTTT. The chain couples TRBV20-1 to TRBJ1-5, with TRBD1 matching 9 bases. The germline CDR1 and CDR2 sequences are DFQATT and SNEGSKA (reference sequence). Losses at the gene ends were 5 bases for V and 4 bases for J; bases not matched to a gene: 6. This CDR3 region has 14 residues.

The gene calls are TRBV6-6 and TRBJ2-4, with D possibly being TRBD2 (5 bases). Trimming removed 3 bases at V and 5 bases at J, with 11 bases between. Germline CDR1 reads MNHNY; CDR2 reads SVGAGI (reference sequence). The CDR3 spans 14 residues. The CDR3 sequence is CASSYSGFENIQYF. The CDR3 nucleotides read TGTGCCAGCAGTTATTCGGGGTTTGAAAACATTCAGTACTTC.

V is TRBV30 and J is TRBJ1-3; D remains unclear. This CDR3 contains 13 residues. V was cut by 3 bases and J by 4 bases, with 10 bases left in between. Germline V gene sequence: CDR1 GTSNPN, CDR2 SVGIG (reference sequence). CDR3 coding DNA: TGTGCCTGGAGAGTGGATGTCGGAAACACCATATATTTT. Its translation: CAWRVDVGNTIYF.

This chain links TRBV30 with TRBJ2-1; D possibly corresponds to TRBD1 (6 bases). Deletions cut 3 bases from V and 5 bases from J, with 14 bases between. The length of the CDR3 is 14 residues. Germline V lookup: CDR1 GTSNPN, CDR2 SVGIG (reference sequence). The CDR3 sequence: CAWRRHRVNNEQFF. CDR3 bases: TGTGCCTGGAGGCGTCACAGGGTGAACAATGAGCAGTTCTTC. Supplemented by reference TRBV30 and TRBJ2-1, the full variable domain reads SQTIHQWPATLVQPVGSPLSLECTVEGTSNPNLYWYRQAAGRGLQLLFYSVGIGQISSEVPQNLSASRPQDRQFILSSKKLLLSDSGFYLCAWRRHRVNNEQFFGPGTRLTVL.